This TCR beta chain was observed in a study of shared clonotypes between healthy human individuals. Germline loops: CDR1 ENHRY, CDR2 SYGVKD. J was trimmed by 4 bases and V by 0 bases; bases with no gene match: 2. CDR3 length: 16 residues. Study-level findings and limits: Across subsets, estimated richness was generally greater for naive than for memory populations.

TCRdb's table, derived via immunoSEQ multiplex PCR, lists solely in-frame clones and lacks some. The sample includes about 650,000 clones, about 95% of them seen just once. In regard to this clone: Its antigen is currently unknown.

Naive CD8 populations comprised CD45RO-negative cells positively selected for CCR7, excluding terminally differentiated effector memory CD45RA+ cells. The gene calls are TRBV10-3 and TRBJ2-2; 10 bases fit TRBD2. Specimen: naive CD8+ T cells sorted from blood. The receptor comes from a woman aged 25 to 39 in good health. In DNA, the CDR3 is TGTGCCATCAGTGAGTCGCCTAGCGGGGGCACCGGGGAGCTGTTTTTT. It translates to CAISESPSGGTGELFF.